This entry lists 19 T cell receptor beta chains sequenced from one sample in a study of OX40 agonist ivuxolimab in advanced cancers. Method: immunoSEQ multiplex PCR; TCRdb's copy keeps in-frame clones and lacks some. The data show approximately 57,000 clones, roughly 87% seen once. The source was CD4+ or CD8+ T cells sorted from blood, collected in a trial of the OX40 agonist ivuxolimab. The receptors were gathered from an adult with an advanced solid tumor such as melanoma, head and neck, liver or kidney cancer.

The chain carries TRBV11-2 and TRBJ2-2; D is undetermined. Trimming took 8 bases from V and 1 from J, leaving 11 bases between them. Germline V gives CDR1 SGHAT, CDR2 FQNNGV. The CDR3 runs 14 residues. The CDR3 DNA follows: TGTGCCAGCCATCCTGACGGGAACACCGGGGAGCTGTTTTTT. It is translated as CASHPDGNTGELFF.

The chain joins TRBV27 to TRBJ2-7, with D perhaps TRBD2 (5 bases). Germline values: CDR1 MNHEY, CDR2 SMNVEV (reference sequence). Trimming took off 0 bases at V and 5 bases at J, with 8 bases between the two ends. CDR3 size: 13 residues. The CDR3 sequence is CASSLSPLDEQYF. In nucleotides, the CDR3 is TGTGCCAGCAGTTTATCCCCACTAGACGAGCAGTACTTC.

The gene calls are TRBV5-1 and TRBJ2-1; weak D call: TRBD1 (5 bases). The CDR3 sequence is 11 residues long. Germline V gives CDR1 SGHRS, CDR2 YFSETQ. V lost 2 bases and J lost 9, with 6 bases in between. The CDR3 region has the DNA TGCGCCAGCAGCTTCCAGGGTGAGCAGTTCTTC. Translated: CASSFQGEQFF.

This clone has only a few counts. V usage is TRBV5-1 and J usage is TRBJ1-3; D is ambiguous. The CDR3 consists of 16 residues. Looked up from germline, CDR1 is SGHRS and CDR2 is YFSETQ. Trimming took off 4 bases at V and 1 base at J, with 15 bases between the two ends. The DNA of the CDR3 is TGCGCCAGCAGCCCTGGGCCGGGTTCGTCTGGAAACACCATATATTTT. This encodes CASSPGPGSSGNTIYF.

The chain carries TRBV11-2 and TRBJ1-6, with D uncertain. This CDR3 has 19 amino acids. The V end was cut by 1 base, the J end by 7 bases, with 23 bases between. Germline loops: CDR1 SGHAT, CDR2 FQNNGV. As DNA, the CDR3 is TGTGCCAGCAGCTTAGGCCCGGGCCCCGTTTTTGGAGTGAATTCACCCCTCCACTTT. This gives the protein CASSLGPGPVFGVNSPLHF.

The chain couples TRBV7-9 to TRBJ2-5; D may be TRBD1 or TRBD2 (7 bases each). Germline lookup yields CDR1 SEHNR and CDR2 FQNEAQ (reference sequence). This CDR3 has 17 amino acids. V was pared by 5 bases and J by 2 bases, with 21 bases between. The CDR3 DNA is TGTGCCAGCAGCCATTTGTGGGGGGAGGGACAGCAAGAGACCCAGTACTTC. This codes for CASSHLWGEGQQETQYF.

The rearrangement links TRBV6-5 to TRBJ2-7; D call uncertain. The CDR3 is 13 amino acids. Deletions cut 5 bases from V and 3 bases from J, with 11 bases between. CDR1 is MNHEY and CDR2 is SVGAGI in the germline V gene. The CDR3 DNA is TGTGCCAGCAGTAACAGACAAGACTACGAGCAGTACTTC. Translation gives CASSNRQDYEQYF.

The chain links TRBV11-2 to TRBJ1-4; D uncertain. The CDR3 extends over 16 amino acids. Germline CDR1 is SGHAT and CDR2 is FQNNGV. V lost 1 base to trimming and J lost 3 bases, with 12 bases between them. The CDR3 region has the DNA TGTGCCAGCAGCTTAGCTTCGCGGGGAGCTAATGAAAAACTGTTTTTT. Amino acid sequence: CASSLASRGANEKLFF.

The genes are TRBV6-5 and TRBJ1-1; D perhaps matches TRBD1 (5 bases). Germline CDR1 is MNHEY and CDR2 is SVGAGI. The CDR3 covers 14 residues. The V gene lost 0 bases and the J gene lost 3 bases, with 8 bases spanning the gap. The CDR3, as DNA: TGTGCCAGCAGTTACTCGGGGGGTGACACTGAAGCTTTCTTT. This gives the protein CASSYSGGDTEAFF.

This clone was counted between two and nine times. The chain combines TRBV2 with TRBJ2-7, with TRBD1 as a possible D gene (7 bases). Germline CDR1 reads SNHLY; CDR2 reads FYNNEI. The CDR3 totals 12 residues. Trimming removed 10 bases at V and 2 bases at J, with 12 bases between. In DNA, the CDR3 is TGTGCCAACCCAGGGGGGACCTACGAGCAGTACGTC. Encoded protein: CANPGGTYEQYV.

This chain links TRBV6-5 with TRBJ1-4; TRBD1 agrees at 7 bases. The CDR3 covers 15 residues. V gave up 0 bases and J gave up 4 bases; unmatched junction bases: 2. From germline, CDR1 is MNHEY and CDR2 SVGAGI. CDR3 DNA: TGTGCCAGCAGTTACTCACAGGGGAGTAATGAAAAACTGTTTTTT. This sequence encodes CASSYSQGSNEKLFF.

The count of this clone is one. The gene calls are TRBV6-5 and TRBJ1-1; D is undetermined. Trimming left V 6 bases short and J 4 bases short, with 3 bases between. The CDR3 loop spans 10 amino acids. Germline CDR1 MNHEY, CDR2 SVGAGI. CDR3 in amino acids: CASRITEAFF. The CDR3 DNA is TGTGCCAGCAGAATCACTGAAGCTTTCTTT.

The CDR3 here is CASSLGTDTQYF. The CDR3, as DNA: TGTGCCAGTAGTTTGGGCACAGATACGCAGTATTTT. J is TRBJ2-3 and V is TRBV19; D unresolved. This CDR3 is built from 12 residues. Germline lookup yields CDR1 LNHDA and CDR2 SQIVND (reference sequence). The V end was cut by 5 bases, the J end by 1 base, with 4 bases between.

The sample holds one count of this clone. CDR3 in DNA: TGTGCCAGCAGCTTGGGCCCTGAAAAGACAGGGCCTATGAACACTGAAGCTTTCTTT. Translated: CASSLGPEKTGPMNTEAFF. This chain uses TRBV5-6 with TRBJ1-1, with 7 bases fitting TRBD1. The CDR3 runs to 19 residues. The germline CDR1 and CDR2 sequences are SGHDT and YYEEEE. V was pared by 0 bases and J by 0 bases, with 14 bases of the junction left unmatched.

The CDR3 DNA follows: TGTGCCAGCAGTTACTACGACAGCCGGGGGGAAGCTTTCTTT. It specifies CASSYYDSRGEAFF. This chain links TRBV6-5 with TRBJ1-1; tentative D call: TRBD1 (5 bases). This CDR3 has 14 amino acids. The V gene's germline CDR1 is MNHEY and CDR2 SVGAGI. V shed 1 base and J shed 8 bases, with 14 bases lying between them.

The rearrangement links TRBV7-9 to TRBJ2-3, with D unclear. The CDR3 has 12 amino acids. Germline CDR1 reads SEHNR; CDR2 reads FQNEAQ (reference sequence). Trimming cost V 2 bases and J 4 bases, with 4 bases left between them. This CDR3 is CASSLTPDTQYF. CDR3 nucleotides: TGTGCCAGCAGCTTAACGCCAGATACGCAGTATTTT.

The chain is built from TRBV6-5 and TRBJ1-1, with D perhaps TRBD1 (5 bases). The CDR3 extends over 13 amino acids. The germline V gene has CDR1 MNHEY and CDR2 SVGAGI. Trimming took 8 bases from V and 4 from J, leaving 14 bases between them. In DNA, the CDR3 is TGTGCCAGCGGGGCGGGGTGGAGCACTGAAGCTTTCTTT. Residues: CASGAGWSTEAFF.

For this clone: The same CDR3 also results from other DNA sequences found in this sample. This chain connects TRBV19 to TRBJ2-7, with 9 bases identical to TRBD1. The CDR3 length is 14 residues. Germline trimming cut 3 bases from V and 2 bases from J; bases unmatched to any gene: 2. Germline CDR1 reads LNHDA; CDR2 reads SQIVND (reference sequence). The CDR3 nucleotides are TGTGCCAGTAGTATTGGGACAGGGCCCTACGAGCAGTACTTC. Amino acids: CASSIGTGPYEQYF.

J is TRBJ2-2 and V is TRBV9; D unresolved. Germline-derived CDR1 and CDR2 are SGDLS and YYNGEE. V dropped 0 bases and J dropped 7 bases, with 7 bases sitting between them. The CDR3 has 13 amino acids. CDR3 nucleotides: TGTGCCAGCAGCGTAGATTGGAGCGGGGAGCTGTTTTTT. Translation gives CASSVDWSGELFF.